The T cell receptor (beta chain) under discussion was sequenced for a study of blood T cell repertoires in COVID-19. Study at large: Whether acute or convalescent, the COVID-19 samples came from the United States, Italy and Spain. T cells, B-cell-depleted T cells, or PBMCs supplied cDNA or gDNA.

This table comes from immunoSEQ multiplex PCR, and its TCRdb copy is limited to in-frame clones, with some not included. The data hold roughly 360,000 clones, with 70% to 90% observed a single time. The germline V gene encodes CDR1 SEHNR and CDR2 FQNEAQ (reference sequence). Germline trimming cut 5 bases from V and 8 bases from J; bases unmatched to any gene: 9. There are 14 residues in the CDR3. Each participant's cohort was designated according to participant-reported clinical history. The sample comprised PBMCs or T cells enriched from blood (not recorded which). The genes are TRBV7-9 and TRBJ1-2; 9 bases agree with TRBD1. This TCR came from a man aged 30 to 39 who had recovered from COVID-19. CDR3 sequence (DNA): TGTGCCAGCAGCCAGACACAGGGGGCGAGCGGCTACACCTTC. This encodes CASSQTQGASGYTF.